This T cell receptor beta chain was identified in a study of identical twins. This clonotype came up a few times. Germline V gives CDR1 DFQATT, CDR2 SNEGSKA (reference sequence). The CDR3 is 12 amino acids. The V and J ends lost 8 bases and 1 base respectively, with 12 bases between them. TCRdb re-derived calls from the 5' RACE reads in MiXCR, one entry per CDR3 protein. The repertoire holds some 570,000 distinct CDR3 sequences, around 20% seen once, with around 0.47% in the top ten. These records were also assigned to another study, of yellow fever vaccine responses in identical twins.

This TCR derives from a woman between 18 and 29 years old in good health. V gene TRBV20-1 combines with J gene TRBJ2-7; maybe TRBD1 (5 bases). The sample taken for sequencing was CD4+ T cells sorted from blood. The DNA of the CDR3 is TGCAGTACACGCGACAGTTCCTACGAGCAGTACTTC. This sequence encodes CSTRDSSYEQYF.